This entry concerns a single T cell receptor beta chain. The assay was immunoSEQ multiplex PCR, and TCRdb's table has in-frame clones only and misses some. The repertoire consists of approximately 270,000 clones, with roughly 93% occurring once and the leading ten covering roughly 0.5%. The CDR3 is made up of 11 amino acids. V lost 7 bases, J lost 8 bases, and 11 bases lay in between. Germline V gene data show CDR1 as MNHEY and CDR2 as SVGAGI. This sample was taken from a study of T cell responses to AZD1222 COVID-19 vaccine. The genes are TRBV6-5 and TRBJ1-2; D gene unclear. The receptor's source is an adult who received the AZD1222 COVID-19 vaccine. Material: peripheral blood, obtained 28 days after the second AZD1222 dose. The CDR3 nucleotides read TGTGCCAGCAATAACGGGCTGGGCTACACCTTC. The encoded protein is CASNNGLGYTF.